This TCR beta chain emerged from a study of vaccination effects on CD4 cells after COVID-19. Study-wide background: Convalescent patients, three in all, were sampled both early and late after vaccination. Samples gathered post-vaccine arrived a median of 72 days past the second dose.

Comment on this clone: No antigen is known for it.

Expansion with viral peptide pools was applied to antigen-specific CD4+ T cells by the ViraFEST assay prior to sequencing. Between days 9 and 11 of culture, CD4+ T cells were separated out. PCR showed that the person got SARS-CoV-2 infection at some point between March and December 2020. Either the BNT162b2 or mRNA-1273 vaccine was given to participants in two doses. Both day 3 and day 7 saw half the medium replaced with IL-2 medium. Points from the study as a whole: Early timepoints after infection were absent, and convalescent patients were few in the study.

The CDR3 runs 16 residues. Trimming removed 1 base from V and 2 bases from J, with 11 bases in between. Germline CDR1 and CDR2: SNHLY and FYNNEI. Sequenced by immunoSEQ multiplex PCR; TCRdb stores in-frame clones only, minus some. The sample shows about 18,000 clones, around 76% of them seen only once. This chain uses TRBV2 with TRBJ1-4; D unresolved. The TCR comes from a human donor who had a prior SARS-CoV-2 infection. This specimen consisted of CD4+ T cells from PBMCs cultured with SARS-CoV-2 spike peptides, obtained after COVID-19 vaccination. In nucleotides, the CDR3 is TGTGCCAGCAGTGAAGGACCGGGAAGGACTAATGAAAAACTGTTTTTT. It is translated as CASSEGPGRTNEKLFF.